The present TCR beta chain was sequenced within a study of OX40 agonist ivuxolimab in advanced cancers. Produced via immunoSEQ multiplex PCR; TCRdb's table is partial and in-frame only. The sample includes 20,000 or so clones, approximately 91% of them seen just once. The CDR3 has 15 amino acids. Trimming took 0 bases from V and 2 from J; bases not matched to a gene: 5. Germline V gives CDR1 SQVTM, CDR2 ANQGSEA. With regard to this clone: Its antigen is as yet unknown.

Notes on the study in general: It was also the case that some nonresponders had low normalized T-cell clonal expansion.

The sequence was collected from an adult with an advanced solid tumor such as melanoma, head and neck, liver or kidney cancer. The rearrangement uses TRBV29-1 and TRBJ2-7; TRBD2 matches at 9 bases. The sample was CD4+ or CD8+ T cells sorted from blood, taken in a trial of the OX40 agonist ivuxolimab. The CDR3 DNA sequence: TGCAGCGTTGAAGATCTAGCTAGCGGGACCTACGAGCAGTACTTC. Amino acid sequence: CSVEDLASGTYEQYF.